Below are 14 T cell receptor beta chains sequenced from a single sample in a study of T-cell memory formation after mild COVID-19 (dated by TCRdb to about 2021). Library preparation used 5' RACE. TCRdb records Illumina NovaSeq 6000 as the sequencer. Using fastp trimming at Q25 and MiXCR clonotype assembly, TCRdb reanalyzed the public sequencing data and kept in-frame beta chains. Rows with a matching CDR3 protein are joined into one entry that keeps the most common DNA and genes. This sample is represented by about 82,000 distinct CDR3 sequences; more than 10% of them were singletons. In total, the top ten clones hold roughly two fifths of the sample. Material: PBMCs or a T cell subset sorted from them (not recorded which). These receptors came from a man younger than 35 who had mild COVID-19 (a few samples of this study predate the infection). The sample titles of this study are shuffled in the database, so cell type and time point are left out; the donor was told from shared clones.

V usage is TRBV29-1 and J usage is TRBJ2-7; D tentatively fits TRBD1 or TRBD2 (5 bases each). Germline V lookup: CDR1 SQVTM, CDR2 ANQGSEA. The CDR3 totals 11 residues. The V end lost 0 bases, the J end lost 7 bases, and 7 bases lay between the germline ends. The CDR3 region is CSVEEWGEQYV. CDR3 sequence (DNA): TGCAGCGTTGAAGAATGGGGGGAGCAGTACGTC.

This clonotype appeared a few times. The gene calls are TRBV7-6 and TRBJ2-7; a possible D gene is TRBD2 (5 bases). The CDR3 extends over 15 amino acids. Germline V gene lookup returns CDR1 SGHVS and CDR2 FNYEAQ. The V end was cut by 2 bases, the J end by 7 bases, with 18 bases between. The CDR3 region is CASSLYISEVGEQYF. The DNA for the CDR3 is TGTGCCAGCAGCTTATATATTTCGGAGGTCGGGGAGCAGTACTTC. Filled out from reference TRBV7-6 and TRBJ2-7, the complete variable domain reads GAGVSQSPRYKVTKRGQDVALRCDPISGHVSLYWYRQALGQGPEFLTYFNYEAQQDKSGLPNDRFSAERPEGSISTLTIQRTEQRDSAMYRCASSLYISEVGEQYFGPGTRLTVT.

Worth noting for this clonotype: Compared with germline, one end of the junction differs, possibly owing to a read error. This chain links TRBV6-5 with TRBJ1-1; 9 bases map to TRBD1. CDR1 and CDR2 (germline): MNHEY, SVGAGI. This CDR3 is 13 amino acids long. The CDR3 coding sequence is TGTGCCAGCAGTCACTATCCGGGACAGGGTGATGTCTTT. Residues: CASSHYPGQGDVF.

CDR3 nucleotides: TGTGCCAGCAGCCCCGGACTAGGTCGCGAGCAGTTCTTC. Residues: CASSPGLGREQFF. The chain couples TRBV7-7 to TRBJ2-1, with 7 bases fitting TRBD2. Germline V CDR1 and CDR2: SSHAT, FNYEAQ (reference sequence). V lost 5 bases, J lost 10 bases, and 8 bases stayed unmatched. CDR3 length: 13 residues.

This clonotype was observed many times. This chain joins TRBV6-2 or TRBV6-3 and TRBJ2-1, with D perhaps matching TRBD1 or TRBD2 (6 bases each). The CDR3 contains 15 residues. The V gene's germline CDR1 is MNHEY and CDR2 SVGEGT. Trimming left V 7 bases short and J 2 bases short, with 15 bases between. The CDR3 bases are TGTGCCAGCACCCCAAGGGGGGTACCCTACAATGAGCAGTTCTTC. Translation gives CASTPRGVPYNEQFF.

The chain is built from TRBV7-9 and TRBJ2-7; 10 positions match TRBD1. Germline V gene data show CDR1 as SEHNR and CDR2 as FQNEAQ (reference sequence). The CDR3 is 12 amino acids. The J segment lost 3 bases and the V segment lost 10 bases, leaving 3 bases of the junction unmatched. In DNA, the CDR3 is TGTGCCACCAGGGACAGGGGCTACGAGCAGTACTTC. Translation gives CATRDRGYEQYF.

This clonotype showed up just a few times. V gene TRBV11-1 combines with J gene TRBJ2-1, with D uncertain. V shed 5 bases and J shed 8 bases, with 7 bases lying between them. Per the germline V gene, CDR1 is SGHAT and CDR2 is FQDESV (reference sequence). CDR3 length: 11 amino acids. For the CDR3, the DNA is TGTGCCAGCAGCGCGATGGATGAGCAGTTCTTC. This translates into CASSAMDEQFF.

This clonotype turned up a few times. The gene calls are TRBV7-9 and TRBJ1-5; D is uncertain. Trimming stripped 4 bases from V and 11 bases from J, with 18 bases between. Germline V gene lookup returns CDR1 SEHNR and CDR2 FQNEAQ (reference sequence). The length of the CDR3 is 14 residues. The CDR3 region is CASSSSYEARAQHF. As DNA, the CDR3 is TGTGCCAGCAGCTCCTCGTATGAGGCGCGGGCCCAGCATTTT.

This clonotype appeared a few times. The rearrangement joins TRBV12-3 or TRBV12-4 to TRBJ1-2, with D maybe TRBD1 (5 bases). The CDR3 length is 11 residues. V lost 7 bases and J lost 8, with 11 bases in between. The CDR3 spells CASNGGVGYTF. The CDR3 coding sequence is TGTGCCAGCAATGGGGGGGTAGGCTACACCTTC.

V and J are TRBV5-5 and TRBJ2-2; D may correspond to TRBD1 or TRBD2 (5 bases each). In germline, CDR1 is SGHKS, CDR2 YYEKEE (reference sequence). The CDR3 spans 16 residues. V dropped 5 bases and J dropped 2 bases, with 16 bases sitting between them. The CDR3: CASRIPGRTNTGELFF. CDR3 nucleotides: TGTGCCAGCAGAATACCGGGACGGACCAACACCGGGGAGCTGTTTTTT.

The CDR3 loop is CSVAGAEQYF. The CDR3 coding sequence is TGCAGCGTTGCGGGTGCAGAGCAGTACTTC. The chain couples TRBV29-1 to TRBJ2-7, with D uncertain. The CDR3 runs to 10 residues. Germline CDR1 SQVTM, CDR2 ANQGSEA. Trimming took off 4 bases at V and 7 bases at J, with 8 bases between the two ends.

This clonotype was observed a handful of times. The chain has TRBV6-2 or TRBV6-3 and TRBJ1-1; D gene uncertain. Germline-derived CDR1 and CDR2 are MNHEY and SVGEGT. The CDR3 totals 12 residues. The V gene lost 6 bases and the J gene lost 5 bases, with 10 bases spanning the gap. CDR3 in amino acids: CASSPALTEAFF. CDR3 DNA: TGTGCCAGCAGCCCCGCTTTGACTGAAGCTTTCTTT.

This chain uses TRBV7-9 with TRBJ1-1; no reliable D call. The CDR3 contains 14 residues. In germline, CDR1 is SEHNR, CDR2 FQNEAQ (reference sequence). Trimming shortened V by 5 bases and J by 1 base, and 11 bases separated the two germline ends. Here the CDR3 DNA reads TGTGCCAGCAGCCACCTCCGGGGGAACACTGAAGCTTTCTTT. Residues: CASSHLRGNTEAFF. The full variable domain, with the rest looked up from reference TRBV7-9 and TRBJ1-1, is DTGVSQNPRHKITKRGQNVTFRCDPISEHNRLYWYRQTLGQGPEFLTYFQNEAQLEKSRLLSDRFSAERPKGSFSTLEIQRTEQGDSAMYLCASSHLRGNTEAFFGQGTRLTVV.

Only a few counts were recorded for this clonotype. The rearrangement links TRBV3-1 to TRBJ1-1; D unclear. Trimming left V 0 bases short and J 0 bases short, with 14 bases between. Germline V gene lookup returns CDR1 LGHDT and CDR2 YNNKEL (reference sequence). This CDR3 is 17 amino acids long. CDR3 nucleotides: TGTGCCAGCAGCCAAGACATCCGGAAAAGGCTGAACACTGAAGCTTTCTTT. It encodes CASSQDIRKRLNTEAFF.